This T cell receptor (beta chain) is from a study of T cells in Graves' hyperthyroidism and ophthalmopathy. Comments on this clonotype: The antigen is unknown.

Study-wide results and limits: Most thyroid clonotypes that were expanded above 0.001 also turned up in blood.

There are 13 residues in the CDR3. V was cut by 5 bases and J by 5 bases, with 10 bases left in between. The germline V gene has CDR1 SEHNR and CDR2 FQNEAQ (reference sequence). The CDR3 regions of TCR beta were amplified from RNA transcripts. First-round RT-PCR with HTBI primers amplified the TCR CDR3 region. TCRdb re-called the multiplex PCR reads with MiXCR, one entry per CDR3 protein. The data contain 600,000 or so distinct CDR3 sequences, about 14% of them singletons. The chain combines TRBV7-9 with TRBJ2-1; possibly TRBD1 for D (5 bases). This TCR derives from a woman aged 45-60 years with Graves' ophthalmopathy. The material sequenced was blood. The CDR3 DNA reads as TGTGCCAGCAGCCAGACAGAAAACAATGAGCAGTTCTTC. Amino acids: CASSQTENNEQFF.